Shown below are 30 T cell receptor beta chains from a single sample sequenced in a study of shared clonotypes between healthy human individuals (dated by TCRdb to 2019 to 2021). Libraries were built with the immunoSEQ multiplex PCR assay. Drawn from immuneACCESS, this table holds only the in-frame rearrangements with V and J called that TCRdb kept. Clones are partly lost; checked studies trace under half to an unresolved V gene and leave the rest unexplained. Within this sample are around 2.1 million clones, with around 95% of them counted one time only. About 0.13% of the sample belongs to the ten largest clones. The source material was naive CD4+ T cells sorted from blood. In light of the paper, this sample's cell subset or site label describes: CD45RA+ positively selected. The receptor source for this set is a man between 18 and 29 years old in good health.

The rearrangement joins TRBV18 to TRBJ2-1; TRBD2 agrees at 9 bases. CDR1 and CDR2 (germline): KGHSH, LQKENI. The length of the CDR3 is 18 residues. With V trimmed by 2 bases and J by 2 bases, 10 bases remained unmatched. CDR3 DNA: TGTGCCAGCTCACCAGACTTTAGCGGGGGCGATGCCTACAATGAGCAGTTCTTC. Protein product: CASSPDFSGGDAYNEQFF. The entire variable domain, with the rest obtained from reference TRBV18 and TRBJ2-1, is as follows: NAGVMQNPRHLVRRRGQEARLRCSPMKGHSHVYWYRQLPEEGLKFMVYLQKENIIDESGMPKERFSAEFPKEGPSILRIQQVVRGDSAAYFCASSPDFSGGDAYNEQFFGPGTRLTVL.

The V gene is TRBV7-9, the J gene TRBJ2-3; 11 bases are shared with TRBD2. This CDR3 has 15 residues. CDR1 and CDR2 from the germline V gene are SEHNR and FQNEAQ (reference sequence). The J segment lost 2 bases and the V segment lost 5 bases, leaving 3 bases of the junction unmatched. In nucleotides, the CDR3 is TGTGCCAGCAGCCCGGGACTAGCGGTCACAGATACGCAGTATTTT. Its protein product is CASSPGLAVTDTQYF.

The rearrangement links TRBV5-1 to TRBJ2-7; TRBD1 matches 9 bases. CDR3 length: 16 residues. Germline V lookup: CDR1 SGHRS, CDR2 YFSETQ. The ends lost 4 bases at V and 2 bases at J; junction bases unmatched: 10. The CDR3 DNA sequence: TGCGCCAGCAGCGAAACCGACAGGGGGGCAACCTACGAGCAGTACTTC. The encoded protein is CASSETDRGATYEQYF.

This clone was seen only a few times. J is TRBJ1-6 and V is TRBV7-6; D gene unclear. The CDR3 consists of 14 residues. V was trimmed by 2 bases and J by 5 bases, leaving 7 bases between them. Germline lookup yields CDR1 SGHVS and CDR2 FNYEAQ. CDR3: CASSLKTDNSPLHF. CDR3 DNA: TGTGCCAGCAGCTTAAAAACAGATAATTCACCCCTCCACTTT.

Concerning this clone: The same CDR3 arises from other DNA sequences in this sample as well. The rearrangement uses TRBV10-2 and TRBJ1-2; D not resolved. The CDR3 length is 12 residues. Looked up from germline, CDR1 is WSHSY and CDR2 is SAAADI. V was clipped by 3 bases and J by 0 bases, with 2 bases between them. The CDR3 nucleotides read TGCGCCAGCAGTGATACTAACTATGGCTACACCTTC. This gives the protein CASSDTNYGYTF.

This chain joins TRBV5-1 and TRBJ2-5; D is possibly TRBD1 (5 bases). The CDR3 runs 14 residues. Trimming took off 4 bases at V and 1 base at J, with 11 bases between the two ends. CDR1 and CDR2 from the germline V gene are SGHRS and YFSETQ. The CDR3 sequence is CASSMVDSQETQYF. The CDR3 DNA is TGCGCCAGCAGCATGGTTGACAGCCAAGAGACCCAGTACTTC.

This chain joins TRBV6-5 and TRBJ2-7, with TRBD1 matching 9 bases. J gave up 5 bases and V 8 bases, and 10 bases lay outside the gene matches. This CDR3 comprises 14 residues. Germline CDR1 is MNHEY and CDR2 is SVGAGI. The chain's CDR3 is CASGRGQGTHEQYF. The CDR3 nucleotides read TGTGCCAGCGGTAGGGGACAGGGAACCCACGAGCAGTACTTC.

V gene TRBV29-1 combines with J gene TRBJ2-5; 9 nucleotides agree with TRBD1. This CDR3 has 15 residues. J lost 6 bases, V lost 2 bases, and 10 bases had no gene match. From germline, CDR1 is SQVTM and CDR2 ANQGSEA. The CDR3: CSVEPGQGNPKTQYF. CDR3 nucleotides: TGCAGCGTTGAACCGGGACAGGGTAATCCCAAGACCCAGTACTTC.

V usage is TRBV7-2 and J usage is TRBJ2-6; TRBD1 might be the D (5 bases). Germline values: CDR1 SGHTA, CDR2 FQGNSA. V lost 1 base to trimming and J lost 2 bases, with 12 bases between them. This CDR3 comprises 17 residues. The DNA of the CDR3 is TGTGCCAGCAGCTTAGTTGGGGCGCTCGCTGGGGCCAACGTCCTGACTTTC. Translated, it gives CASSLVGALAGANVLTF.

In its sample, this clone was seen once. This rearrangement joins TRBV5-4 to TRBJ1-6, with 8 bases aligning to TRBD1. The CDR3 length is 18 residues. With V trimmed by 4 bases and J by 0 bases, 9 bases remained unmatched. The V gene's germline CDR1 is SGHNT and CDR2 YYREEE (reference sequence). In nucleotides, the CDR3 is TGTGCCAGCAGCCCAGAGACAGGGGCGAGCTCCTATAATTCACCCCTCCACTTT. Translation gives CASSPETGASSYNSPLHF.

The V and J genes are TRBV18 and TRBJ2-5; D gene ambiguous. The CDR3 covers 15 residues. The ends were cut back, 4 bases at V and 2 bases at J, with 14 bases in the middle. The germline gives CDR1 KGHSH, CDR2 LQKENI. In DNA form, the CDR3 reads TGTGCCAGCTCACTGAATAGACCCCCGCAAGAGACCCAGTACTTC. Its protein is CASSLNRPPQETQYF.

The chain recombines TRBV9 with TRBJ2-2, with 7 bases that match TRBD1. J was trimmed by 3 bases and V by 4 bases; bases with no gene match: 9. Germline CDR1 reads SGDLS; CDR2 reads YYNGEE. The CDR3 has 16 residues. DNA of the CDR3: TGTGCCAGCAGCACCCCAGGGGGAAAGGACACCGGGGAGCTGTTTTTT. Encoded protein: CASSTPGGKDTGELFF.

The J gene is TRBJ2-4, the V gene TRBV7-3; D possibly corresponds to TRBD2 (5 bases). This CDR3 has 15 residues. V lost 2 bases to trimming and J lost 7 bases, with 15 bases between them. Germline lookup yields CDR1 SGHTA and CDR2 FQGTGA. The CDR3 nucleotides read TGTGCCAGCAGCTTAGGAGGTGGTCATGGGAACATTCAGTACTTC. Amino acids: CASSLGGGHGNIQYF. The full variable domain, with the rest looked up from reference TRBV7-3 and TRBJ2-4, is GAGVSQTPSNKVTEKGKYVELRCDPISGHTALYWYRQSLGQGPEFLIYFQGTGAADDSGLPNDRFFAVRPEGSVSTLKIQRTERGDSAVYLCASSLGGGHGNIQYFGAGTRLSVL.

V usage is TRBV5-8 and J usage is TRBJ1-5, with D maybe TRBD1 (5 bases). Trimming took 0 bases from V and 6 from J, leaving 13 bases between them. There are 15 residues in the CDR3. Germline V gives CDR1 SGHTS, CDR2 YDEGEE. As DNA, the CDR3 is TGTGCCAGCAGCTTGGAGGGGCAGGCTAGTCAGCCCCAGCATTTT. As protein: CASSLEGQASQPQHF.

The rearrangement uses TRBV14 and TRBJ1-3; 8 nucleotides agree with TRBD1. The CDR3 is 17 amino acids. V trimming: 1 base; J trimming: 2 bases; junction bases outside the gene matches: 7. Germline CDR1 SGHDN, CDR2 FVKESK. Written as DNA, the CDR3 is TGTGCCAGCAGCCAAGTCATTCGGACAGGGCCTGGAAACACCATATATTTT. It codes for CASSQVIRTGPGNTIYF. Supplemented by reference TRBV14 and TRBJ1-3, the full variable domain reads EAGVTQFPSHSVIEKGQTVTLRCDPISGHDNLYWYRRVMGKEIKFLLHFVKESKQDESGMPNNRFLAERTGGTYSTLKVQPAELEDSGVYFCASSQVIRTGPGNTIYFGEGSWLTVV.

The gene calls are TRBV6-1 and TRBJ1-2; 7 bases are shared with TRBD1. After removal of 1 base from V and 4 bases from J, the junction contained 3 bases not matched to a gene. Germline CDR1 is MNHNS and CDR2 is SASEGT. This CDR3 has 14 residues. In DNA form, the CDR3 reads TGTGCCAGCAGTGAAGAGGCAGGGGGCTATGGCTACACCTTC. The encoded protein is CASSEEAGGYGYTF.

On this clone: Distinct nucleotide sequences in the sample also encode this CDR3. The CDR3 coding sequence is TGTGCCAGTAGTACACAGAGAAACACTGAAGCTTTCTTT. This translates into CASSTQRNTEAFF. This chain connects TRBV19 to TRBJ1-1, with D unresolved. The germline V and J ends were trimmed by 4 bases and 2 bases, with 8 bases remaining between them. Germline V gene lookup returns CDR1 LNHDA and CDR2 SQIVND (reference sequence). The CDR3 loop spans 13 amino acids.

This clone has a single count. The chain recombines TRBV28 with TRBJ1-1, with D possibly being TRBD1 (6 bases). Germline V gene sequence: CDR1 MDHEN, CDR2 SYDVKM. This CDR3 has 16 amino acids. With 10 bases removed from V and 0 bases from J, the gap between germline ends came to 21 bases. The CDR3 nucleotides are TGTGCCACGACTAGGACAGCCGAAATCTTGAACACTGAAGCTTTCTTT. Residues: CATTRTAEILNTEAFF.

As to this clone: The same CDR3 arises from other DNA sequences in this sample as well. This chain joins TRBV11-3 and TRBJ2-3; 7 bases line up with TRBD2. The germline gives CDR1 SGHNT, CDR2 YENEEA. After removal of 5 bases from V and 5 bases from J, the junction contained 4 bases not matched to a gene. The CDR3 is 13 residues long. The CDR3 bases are TGTGCCAGCAGCCTGGGGGGGGTAGATACGCAGTATTTT. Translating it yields CASSLGGVDTQYF. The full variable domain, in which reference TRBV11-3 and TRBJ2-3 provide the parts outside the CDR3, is EAGVVQSPRYKIIEKKQPVAFWCNPISGHNTLYWYLQNLGQGPELLIRYENEEAVDDSQLPKDRFSAERLKGVDSTLKIQPAELGDSAVYLCASSLGGVDTQYFGPGTRLTVL.

The CDR3 region has the DNA TGTGCCAGCAGCTCACAGGGCTATGAGCAGTTCTTC. It is translated as CASSSQGYEQFF. V is TRBV11-2 and J is TRBJ2-1; maybe TRBD1 (6 bases). V was trimmed by 4 bases and J by 8 bases, leaving 9 bases between them. This CDR3 comprises 12 residues. Germline CDR1 and CDR2: SGHAT and FQNNGV.

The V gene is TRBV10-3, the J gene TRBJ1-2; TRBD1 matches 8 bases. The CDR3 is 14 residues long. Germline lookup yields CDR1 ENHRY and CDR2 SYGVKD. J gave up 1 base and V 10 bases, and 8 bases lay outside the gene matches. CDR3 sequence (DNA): TGTGCCACCCTCCCTGGACAGGGTAACTATGGCTACACCTTC. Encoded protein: CATLPGQGNYGYTF.

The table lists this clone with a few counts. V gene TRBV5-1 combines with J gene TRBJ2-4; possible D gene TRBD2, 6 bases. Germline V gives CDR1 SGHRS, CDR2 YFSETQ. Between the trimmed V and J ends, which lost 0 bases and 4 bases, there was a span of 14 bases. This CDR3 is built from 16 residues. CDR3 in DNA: TGCGCCAGCAGCTTGGCCGGAGGGGCGAGTAAAAACATTCAGTACTTC. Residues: CASSLAGGASKNIQYF.

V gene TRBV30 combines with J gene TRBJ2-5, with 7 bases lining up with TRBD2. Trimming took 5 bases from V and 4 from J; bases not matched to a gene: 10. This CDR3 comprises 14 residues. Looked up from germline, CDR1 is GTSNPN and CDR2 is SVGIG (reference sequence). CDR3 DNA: TGTGCCTGGGGGGTTCCGGGGAGGGGAGAGACCCAGTACTTC. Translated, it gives CAWGVPGRGETQYF.

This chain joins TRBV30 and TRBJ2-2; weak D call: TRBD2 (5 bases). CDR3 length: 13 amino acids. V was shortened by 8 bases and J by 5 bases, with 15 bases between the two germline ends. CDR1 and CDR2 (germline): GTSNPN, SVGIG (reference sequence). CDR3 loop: CAVSRGVTGELFF. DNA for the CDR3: TGTGCCGTTTCTCGGGGTGTGACCGGGGAGCTGTTTTTT. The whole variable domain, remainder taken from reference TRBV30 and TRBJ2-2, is SQTIHQWPATLVQPVGSPLSLECTVEGTSNPNLYWYRQAAGRGLQLLFYSVGIGQISSEVPQNLSASRPQDRQFILSSKKLLLSDSGFYLCAVSRGVTGELFFGEGSRLTVL.

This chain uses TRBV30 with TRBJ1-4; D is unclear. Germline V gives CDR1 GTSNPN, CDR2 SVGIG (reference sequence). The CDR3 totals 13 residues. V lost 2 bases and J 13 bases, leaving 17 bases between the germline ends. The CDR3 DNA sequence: TGTGCCTGGAGTCCCCCTGACTCCGTGGGACTGTTTTTT. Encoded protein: CAWSPPDSVGLFF.

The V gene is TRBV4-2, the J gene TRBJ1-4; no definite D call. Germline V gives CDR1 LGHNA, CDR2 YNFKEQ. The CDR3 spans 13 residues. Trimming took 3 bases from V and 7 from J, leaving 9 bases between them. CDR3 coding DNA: TGTGCCAGCAGCCAGGGCCCTTTTGAAAAACTGTTTTTT. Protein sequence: CASSQGPFEKLFF.

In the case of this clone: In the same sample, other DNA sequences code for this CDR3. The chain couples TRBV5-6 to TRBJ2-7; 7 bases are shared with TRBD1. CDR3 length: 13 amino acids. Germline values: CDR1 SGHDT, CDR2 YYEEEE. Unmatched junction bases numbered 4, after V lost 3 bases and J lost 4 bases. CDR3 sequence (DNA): TGTGCCAGCAGCTCGGGACAGACATACGAGCAGTACTTC. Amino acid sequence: CASSSGQTYEQYF.

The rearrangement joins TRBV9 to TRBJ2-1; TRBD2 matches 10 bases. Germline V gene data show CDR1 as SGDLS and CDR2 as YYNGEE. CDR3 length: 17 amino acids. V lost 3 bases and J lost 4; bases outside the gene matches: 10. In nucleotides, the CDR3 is TGTGCCAGCAGCGGTGAAACGGGACTAGCGATTTACAATGAGCAGTTCTTC. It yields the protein CASSGETGLAIYNEQFF.

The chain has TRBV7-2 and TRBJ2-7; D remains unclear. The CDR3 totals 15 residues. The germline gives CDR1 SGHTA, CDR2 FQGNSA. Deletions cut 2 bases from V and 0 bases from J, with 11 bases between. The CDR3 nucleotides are TGTGCCAGCAGCTTATCGTCCTCCACCTCCTACGAGCAGTACTTC. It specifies CASSLSSSTSYEQYF.

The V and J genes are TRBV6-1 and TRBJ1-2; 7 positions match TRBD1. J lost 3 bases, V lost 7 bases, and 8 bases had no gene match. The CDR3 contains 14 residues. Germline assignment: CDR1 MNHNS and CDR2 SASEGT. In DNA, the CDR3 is TGTGCCAGCACCGTAGGACAGGCTTACTATGGCTACACCTTC. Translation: CASTVGQAYYGYTF.